The 20 T cell receptor beta chains listed next were all sequenced from one sample in a study of cytomegalovirus exposure and HLA in healthy donors. With 60 Vbeta and 13 Jbeta primers, the PCR was carried out. Some clones are missing from TCRdb's copy, which holds only in-frame ones; the method was immunoSEQ multiplex PCR. Of about 64,000 clones listed, under 80% were seen once; the top ten hold approximately 5.4%. Input material: PBMCs. These receptors came from a male donor in good health and CMV-seropositive.

This chain uses TRBV4-1 with TRBJ1-1, with D uncertain. Looked up from germline, CDR1 is MGHRA and CDR2 is YSYEKL. The CDR3 sequence is 14 residues long. V shed 2 bases and J shed 5 bases, with 12 bases lying between them. CDR3 DNA: TGCGCCAGCAGCCAACTGGGCACTTGGACTGAAGCTTTCTTT. This translates into CASSQLGTWTEAFF.

This rearrangement joins TRBV4-1 to TRBJ1-4; TRBD1 might be the D (5 bases). Per the germline V gene, CDR1 is MGHRA and CDR2 is YSYEKL. V lost 4 bases, J lost 7 bases, and 16 bases lay in between. CDR3 length: 15 residues. The CDR3 protein is CASSPLWGVAEKLFF. DNA for the CDR3: TGCGCCAGCAGCCCCCTTTGGGGGGTTGCTGAAAAACTGTTTTTT.

The V and J genes are TRBV5-1 and TRBJ2-3; D may be TRBD2 (5 bases). V was cut by 0 bases and J by 0 bases, with 8 bases left in between. This CDR3 spans 15 amino acids. Germline CDR1 and CDR2: SGHRS and YFSETQ. The CDR3 reads CASSLDGGSTDTQYF. The CDR3 region has the DNA TGCGCCAGCAGCTTGGACGGCGGGAGCACAGATACGCAGTATTTT.

The CDR3 DNA is TGTGCCAGCAGTGCCCAACAGGGGGGCACTGAAGCTTTCTTT. Protein: CASSAQQGGTEAFF. V and J are TRBV6-4 and TRBJ1-1; 8 bases align to TRBD1. The J segment lost 4 bases and the V segment lost 4 bases, leaving 5 bases of the junction unmatched. Germline loops: CDR1 MRHNA, CDR2 SNTAGT. The CDR3 loop spans 14 amino acids.

This clone was counted a single time. The J gene is TRBJ2-7, the V gene TRBV6-4, with 8 bases lining up with TRBD1. The ends lost 5 bases at V and 5 bases at J; junction bases unmatched: 5. Germline values: CDR1 MRHNA, CDR2 SNTAGT. The CDR3 runs 13 residues. Written as DNA, the CDR3 is TGTGCCAGCAGTTTAGACAGGGGCGACGAGCAGTACTTC. Amino acids: CASSLDRGDEQYF.

V usage is TRBV7-2 and J usage is TRBJ1-5, with 7 positions matching TRBD1. The germline gives CDR1 SGHTA, CDR2 FQGNSA. V gave up 5 bases and J gave up 5 bases; unmatched junction bases: 9. This CDR3 contains 15 residues. CDR3 region: CASSARQGPDQPQHF. CDR3 sequence (DNA): TGTGCCAGCAGCGCCCGACAGGGTCCTGATCAGCCCCAGCATTTT. Drawing the rest from reference TRBV7-2 and TRBJ1-5, the complete variable domain is GAGVSQSPSNKVTEKGKDVELRCDPISGHTALYWYRQSLGQGLEFLIYFQGNSAPDKSGLPSDRFSAERTGGSVSTLTIQRTQQEDSAVYLCASSARQGPDQPQHFGDGTRLSIL.

The rearrangement joins TRBV5-8 to TRBJ2-7, with a possible D match to TRBD2 (6 bases). CDR3 length equals 16 residues. Between the trimmed V and J ends, which lost 4 bases and 2 bases, there was a span of 19 bases. Germline CDR1 reads SGHTS; CDR2 reads YDEGEE. The CDR3 DNA reads TGTGCCAGCAGCCCGGGGACTGGGCAATCAACCTACGAGCAGTACTTC. Amino acids: CASSPGTGQSTYEQYF.

This chain links TRBV6-4 with TRBJ1-5, with D hard to call. The germline gives CDR1 MRHNA, CDR2 SNTAGT. CDR3 length: 14 amino acids. Trimming pared 2 bases from V and 5 bases from J, leaving 10 bases between. The chain's CDR3 is CASSDREVYQPQHF. The DNA of the CDR3 is TGTGCCAGCAGTGACAGGGAGGTCTATCAGCCCCAGCATTTT.

This clone appeared a single time. The rearrangement links TRBV30 to TRBJ1-5; 9 bases map to TRBD1. The CDR3 length is 15 residues. Germline trimming cut 0 bases from V and 7 bases from J; bases unmatched to any gene: 7. Germline CDR1 is GTSNPN and CDR2 is SVGIG (reference sequence). The CDR3 DNA is TGTGCCTGGAGTGTAACCGGGACAGGGCACCAGCCCCAGCATTTT. Protein sequence: CAWSVTGTGHQPQHF.

CDR3 coding DNA: TGCGCCAGCAGCTTGAATGGACTAGCGGGGGAGGAGCAGTTCTTC. It specifies CASSLNGLAGEEQFF. This sequence joins TRBV5-1 and TRBJ2-1, with 13 bases fitting TRBD2. The germline V gene encodes CDR1 SGHRS and CDR2 YFSETQ. The junction had 5 bases not matched to a gene; V was cut back by 1 base and J by 10 bases. The length of the CDR3 is 15 residues.

The chain is built from TRBV7-3 and TRBJ2-2; 7 bases map to TRBD1. The J segment lost 7 bases and the V segment lost 4 bases, leaving 3 bases of the junction unmatched. This CDR3 has 13 amino acids. CDR1 and CDR2 (germline): SGHTA, FQGTGA. CDR3 nucleotide sequence: TGTGCCAGCAGCTCCCGGGACAGCGGGGAGCTGTTTTTT. It specifies CASSSRDSGELFF.

The chain is built from TRBV6-1 and TRBJ2-3; 14 nucleotides align to TRBD2. The CDR3 covers 17 residues. Germline assignment: CDR1 MNHNS and CDR2 SASEGT. V lost 3 bases and J lost 1; bases outside the gene matches: 3. The CDR3 protein is CASSEGLAGARTDTQYF. The DNA of the CDR3 is TGTGCCAGCAGTGAGGGACTAGCGGGGGCCCGCACAGATACGCAGTATTTT.

This clone was seen once. The V call is TRBV18, the J call TRBJ2-7; TRBD1 aligns across 7 bases. Unmatched junction bases numbered 5, after V lost 4 bases and J lost 5 bases. The V gene's germline CDR1 is KGHSH and CDR2 LQKENI. The CDR3 contains 13 residues. The CDR3 bases are TGTGCCAGCTCACTCGAGGGGGCCGACGAGCAGTACTTC. It translates to CASSLEGADEQYF.

J is TRBJ1-2 and V is TRBV6-6, with 9 bases fitting TRBD1. With 7 bases clipped from V and 6 bases from J, the junction kept 12 bases outside the gene matches. Germline CDR1 MNHNY, CDR2 SVGAGI (reference sequence). This CDR3 has 15 amino acids. CDR3 in amino acids: CASTYPSDRGNGYTF. CDR3 nucleotides: TGTGCCAGCACCTACCCCTCAGACAGGGGGAATGGCTACACCTTC.

The V call is TRBV7-2, the J call TRBJ1-1; D is unclear. The CDR3 is 12 residues long. The V gene's germline CDR1 is SGHTA and CDR2 FQGNSA. The V gene lost 1 base and the J gene lost 7 bases, with 7 bases spanning the gap. CDR3 DNA sequence: TGTGCCAGCAGCTTAGGTCAAATTGAAGCTTTCTTT. This encodes CASSLGQIEAFF.

The V gene is TRBV7-2, the J gene TRBJ2-4, with TRBD2 identical over 9 bases. Germline V lookup: CDR1 SGHTA, CDR2 FQGNSA. Trimming removed 1 base from V and 2 bases from J; junction bases left unmatched: 6. The length of the CDR3 is 17 residues. The CDR3 reads CASSLVGLASSKNIQYF. The CDR3 DNA follows: TGTGCCAGCAGCTTAGTGGGACTAGCCTCCTCCAAAAACATTCAGTACTTC.

The J gene is TRBJ1-1, the V gene TRBV4-2; perhaps TRBD1 as D (6 bases). V lost 4 bases and J 8 bases, leaving 17 bases between the germline ends. Per the germline V gene, CDR1 is LGHNA and CDR2 is YNFKEQ. The CDR3 extends over 14 amino acids. The CDR3 DNA reads as TGTGCCAGCAGCCTTCACACCGGGACAACAGAAGCTTTCTTT. Translated: CASSLHTGTTEAFF.

This clone was found once. The chain combines TRBV9 with TRBJ2-2; possibly TRBD1 for D (5 bases). This CDR3 spans 15 amino acids. Germline loops: CDR1 SGDLS, CDR2 YYNGEE. The germline V and J ends were trimmed by 0 bases and 7 bases, with 13 bases remaining between them. This chain's CDR3 is CASSVDRWSNGELFF. CDR3 in DNA: TGTGCCAGCAGCGTAGACAGGTGGTCGAACGGGGAGCTGTTTTTT.

The V call is TRBV29-1, the J call TRBJ2-7; TRBD2 agrees at 7 bases. The germline CDR1 and CDR2 sequences are SQVTM and ANQGSEA. J was trimmed by 1 base and V by 7 bases; bases with no gene match: 10. The CDR3 is made up of 14 amino acids. The CDR3 DNA follows: TGCAGCGCCTTGGGAGGGGCGGATTCCTACGAGCAGTACTTC. This codes for CSALGGADSYEQYF.

The rearrangement links TRBV7-3 to TRBJ2-7; TRBD2 agrees at 8 bases. Germline V gives CDR1 SGHTA, CDR2 FQGTGA. The V and J ends lost 5 bases and 2 bases, in that order; junction bases with no gene match: 2. CDR3 length: 13 amino acids. CDR3 coding DNA: TGTGCCAGCAGCCCCGGGGGGGCCTACGAGCAGTACTTC. Amino acids: CASSPGGAYEQYF.